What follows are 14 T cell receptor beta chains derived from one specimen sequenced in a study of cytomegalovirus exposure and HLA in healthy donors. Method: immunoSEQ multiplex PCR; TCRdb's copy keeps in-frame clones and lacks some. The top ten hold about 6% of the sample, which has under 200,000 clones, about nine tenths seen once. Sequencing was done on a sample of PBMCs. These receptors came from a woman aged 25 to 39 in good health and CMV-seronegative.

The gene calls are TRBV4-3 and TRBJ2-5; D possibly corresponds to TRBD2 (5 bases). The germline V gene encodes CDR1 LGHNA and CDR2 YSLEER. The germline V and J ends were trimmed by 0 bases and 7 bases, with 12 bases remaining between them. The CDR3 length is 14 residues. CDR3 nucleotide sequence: TGCGCCAGCAGCCAAGATTCCGGAGCGGTGACCCAGTACTTC. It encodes CASSQDSGAVTQYF.

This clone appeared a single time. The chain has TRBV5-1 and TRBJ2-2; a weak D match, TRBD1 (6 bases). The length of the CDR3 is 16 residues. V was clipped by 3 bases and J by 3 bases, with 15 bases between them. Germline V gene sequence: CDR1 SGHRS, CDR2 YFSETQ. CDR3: CASSSAGAGDTGELFF. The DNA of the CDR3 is TGCGCCAGCAGCTCCGCAGGGGCAGGGGACACCGGGGAGCTGTTTTTT.

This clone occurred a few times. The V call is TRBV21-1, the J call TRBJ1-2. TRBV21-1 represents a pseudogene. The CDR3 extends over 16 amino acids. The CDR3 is CASSKAPGPGSYGYTF. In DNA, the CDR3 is TGTGCCAGCAGCAAAGCGCCTGGACCGGGTAGCTATGGCTACACCTTC.

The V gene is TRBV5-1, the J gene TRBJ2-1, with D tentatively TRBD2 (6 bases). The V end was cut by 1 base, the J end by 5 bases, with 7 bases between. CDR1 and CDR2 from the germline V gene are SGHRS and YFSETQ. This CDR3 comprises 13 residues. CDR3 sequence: CASSLRENNEQFF. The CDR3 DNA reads TGCGCCAGCAGCTTGCGGGAGAACAATGAGCAGTTCTTC.

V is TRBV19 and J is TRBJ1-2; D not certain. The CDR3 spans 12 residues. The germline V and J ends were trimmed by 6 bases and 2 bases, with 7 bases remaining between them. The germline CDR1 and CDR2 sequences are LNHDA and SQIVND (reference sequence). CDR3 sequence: CASRGQNYGYTF. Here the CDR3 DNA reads TGTGCCAGTAGGGGCCAGAACTATGGCTACACCTTC.

The DNA for the CDR3 is TGTGCCATCAGTGAGTCGAAGTACGGGGATGGCTACACCTTC. Translating gives CAISESKYGDGYTF. This chain uses TRBV10-3 with TRBJ1-2; unclear D gene. The CDR3 is made up of 14 amino acids. V gave up 0 bases and J gave up 6 bases, with 11 bases separating them. CDR1 is ENHRY and CDR2 is SYGVKD in the germline V gene.

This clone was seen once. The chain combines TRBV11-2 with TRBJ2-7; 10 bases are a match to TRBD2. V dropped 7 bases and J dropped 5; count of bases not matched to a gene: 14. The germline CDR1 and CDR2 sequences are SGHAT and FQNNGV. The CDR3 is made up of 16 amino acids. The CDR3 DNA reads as TGTGCCAGCACCACAGGGCCTAGCGGGAGCTTCGACGAGCAGTACTTC. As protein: CASTTGPSGSFDEQYF.

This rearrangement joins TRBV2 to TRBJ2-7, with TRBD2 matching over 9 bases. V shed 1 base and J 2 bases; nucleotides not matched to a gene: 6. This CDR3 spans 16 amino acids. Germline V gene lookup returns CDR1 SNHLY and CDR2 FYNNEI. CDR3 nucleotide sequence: TGTGCCAGCAGTGAAGGTGTAGCGGGGGATACCTACGAGCAGTACTTC. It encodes CASSEGVAGDTYEQYF.

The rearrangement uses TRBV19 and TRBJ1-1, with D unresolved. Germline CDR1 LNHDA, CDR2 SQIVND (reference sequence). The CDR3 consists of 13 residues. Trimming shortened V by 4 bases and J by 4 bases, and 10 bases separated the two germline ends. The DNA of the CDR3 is TGTGCCAGTAGTAGGGTGCCCGGCACTGAAGCTTTCTTT. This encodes CASSRVPGTEAFF. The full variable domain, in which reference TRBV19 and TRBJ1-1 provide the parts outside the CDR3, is DGGITQSPKYLFRKEGQNVTLSCEQNLNHDAMYWYRQDPGQGLRLIYYSQIVNDFQKGDIAEGYSVSREKKESFPLTVTSAQKNPTAFYLCASSRVPGTEAFFGQGTRLTVV.

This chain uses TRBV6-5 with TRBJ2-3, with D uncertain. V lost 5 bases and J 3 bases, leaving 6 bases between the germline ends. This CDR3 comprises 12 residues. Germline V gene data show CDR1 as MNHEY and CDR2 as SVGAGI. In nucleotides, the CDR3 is TGTGCCAGCAGTGAGACAACAGATACGCAGTATTTT. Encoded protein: CASSETTDTQYF.

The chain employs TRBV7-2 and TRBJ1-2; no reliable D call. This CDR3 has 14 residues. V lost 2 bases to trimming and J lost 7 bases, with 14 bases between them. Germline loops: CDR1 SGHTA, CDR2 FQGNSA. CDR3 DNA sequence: TGTGCCAGCAGCTTATCGGGCCCCTCTAGTGGCTACACCTTC. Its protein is CASSLSGPSSGYTF.

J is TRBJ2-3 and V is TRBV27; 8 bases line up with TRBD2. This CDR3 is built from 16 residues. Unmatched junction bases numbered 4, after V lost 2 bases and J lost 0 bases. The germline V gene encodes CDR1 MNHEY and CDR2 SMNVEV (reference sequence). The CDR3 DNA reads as TGTGCCAGCAGTTTAGGGACTAGACCTAGCACAGATACGCAGTATTTT. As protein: CASSLGTRPSTDTQYF.

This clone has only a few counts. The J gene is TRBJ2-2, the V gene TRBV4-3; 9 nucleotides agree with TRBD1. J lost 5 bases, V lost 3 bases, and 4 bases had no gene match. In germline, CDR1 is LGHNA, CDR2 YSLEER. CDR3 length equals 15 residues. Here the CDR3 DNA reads TGCGCCAGCAGCCACGGGACAGGGCCGACCGGGGAGCTGTTTTTT. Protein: CASSHGTGPTGELFF.

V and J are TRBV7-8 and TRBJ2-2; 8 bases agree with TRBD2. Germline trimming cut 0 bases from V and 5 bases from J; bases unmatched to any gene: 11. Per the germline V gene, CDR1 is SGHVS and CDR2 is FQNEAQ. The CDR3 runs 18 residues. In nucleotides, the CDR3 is TGTGCCAGCAGCTTAGCCGTAACGGGAGGGCCGAGGACCGGGGAGCTGTTTTTT. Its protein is CASSLAVTGGPRTGELFF.